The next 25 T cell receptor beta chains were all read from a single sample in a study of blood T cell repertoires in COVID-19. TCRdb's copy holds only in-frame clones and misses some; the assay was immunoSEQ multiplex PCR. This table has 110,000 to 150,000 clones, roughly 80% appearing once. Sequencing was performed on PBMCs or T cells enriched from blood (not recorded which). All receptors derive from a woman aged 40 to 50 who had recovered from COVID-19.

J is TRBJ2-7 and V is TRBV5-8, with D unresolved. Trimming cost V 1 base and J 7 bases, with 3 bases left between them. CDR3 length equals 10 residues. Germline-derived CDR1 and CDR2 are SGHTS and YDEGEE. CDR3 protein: CASSLPEQYF. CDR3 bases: TGTGCCAGCAGCTTGCCGGAGCAGTACTTC.

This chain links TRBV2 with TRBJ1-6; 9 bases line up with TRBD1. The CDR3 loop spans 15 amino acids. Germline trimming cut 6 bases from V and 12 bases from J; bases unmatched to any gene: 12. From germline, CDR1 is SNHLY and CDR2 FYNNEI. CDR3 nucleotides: TGTGCCAGCAGCCTCGGACAGGGGCAAGGTTTACCCCTCCACTTT. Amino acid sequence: CASSLGQGQGLPLHF.

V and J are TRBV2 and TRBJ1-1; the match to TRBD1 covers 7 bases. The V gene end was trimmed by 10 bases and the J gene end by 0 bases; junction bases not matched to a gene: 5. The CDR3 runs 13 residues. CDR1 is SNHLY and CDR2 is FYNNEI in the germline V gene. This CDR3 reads CATGQYMNTEAFF. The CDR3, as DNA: TGTGCCACGGGACAGTACATGAACACTGAAGCTTTCTTT.

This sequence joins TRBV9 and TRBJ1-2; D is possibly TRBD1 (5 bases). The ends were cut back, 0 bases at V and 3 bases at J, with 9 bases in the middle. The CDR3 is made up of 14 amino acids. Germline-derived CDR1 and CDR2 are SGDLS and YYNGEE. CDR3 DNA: TGTGCCAGCAGCGTAGTGGACAAGGACTATGGCTACACCTTC. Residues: CASSVVDKDYGYTF.

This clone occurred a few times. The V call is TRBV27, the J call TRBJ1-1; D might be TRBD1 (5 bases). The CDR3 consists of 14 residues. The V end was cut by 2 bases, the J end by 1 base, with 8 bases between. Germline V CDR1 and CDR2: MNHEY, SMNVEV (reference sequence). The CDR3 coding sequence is TGTGCCAGCAGTTTACCAGGGCAGAACACTGAAGCTTTCTTT. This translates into CASSLPGQNTEAFF.

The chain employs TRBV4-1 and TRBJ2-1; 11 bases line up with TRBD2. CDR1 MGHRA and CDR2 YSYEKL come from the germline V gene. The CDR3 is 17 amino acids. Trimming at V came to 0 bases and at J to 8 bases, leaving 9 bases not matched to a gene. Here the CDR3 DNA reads TGCGCCAGCAGCCAAGATCGTCTAGCGGGAGGTTTCTATGAGCAGTTCTTC. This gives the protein CASSQDRLAGGFYEQFF.

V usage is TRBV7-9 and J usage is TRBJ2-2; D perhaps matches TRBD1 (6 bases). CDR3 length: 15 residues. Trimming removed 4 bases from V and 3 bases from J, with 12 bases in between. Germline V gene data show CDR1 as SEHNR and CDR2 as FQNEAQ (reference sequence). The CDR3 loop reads CASSSGQTYTGELFF. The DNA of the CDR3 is TGTGCCAGCAGCTCCGGACAGACCTACACCGGGGAGCTGTTTTTT.

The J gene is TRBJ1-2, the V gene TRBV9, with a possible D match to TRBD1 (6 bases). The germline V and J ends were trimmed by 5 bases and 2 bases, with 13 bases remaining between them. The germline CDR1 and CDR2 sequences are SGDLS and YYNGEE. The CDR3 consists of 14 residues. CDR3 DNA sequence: TGTGCCAGCAGTTTAAACAGGGAGAACTATGGCTACACCTTC. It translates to CASSLNRENYGYTF.

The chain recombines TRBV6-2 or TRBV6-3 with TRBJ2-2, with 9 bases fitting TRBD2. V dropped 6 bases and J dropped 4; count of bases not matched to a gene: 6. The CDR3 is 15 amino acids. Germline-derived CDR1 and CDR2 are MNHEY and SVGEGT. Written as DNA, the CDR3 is TGTGCCAGCAGACCTCTAGCGGGGCTCACCGGGGAGCTGTTTTTT. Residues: CASRPLAGLTGELFF.

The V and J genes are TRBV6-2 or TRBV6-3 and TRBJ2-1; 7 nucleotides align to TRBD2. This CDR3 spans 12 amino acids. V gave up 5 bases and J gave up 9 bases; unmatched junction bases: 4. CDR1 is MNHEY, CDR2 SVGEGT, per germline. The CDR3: CASSTGGSEQFF. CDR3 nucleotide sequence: TGTGCCAGCAGTACCGGCGGGAGTGAGCAGTTCTTC.

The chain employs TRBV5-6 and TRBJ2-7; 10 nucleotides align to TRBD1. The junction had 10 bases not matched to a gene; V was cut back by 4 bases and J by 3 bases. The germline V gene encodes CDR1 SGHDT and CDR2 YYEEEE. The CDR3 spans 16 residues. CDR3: CASSLPGQGTFYEQYF. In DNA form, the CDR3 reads TGTGCCAGCAGCCTACCGGGACAGGGGACTTTCTACGAGCAGTACTTC.

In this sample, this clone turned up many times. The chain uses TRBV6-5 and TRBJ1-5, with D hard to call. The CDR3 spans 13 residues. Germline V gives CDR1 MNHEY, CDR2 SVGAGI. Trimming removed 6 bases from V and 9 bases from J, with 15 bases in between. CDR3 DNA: TGTGCCAGCAGGCGGGGTTGGGCTGGGCCCCAGCATTTT. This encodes CASRRGWAGPQHF.

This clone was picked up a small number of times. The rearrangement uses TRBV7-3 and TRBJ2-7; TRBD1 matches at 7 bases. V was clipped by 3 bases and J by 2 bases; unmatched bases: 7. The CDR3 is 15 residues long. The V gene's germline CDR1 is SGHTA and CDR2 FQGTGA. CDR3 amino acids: CASSFGQDSTYEQYF. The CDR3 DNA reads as TGTGCCAGCAGCTTTGGACAGGACTCGACCTACGAGCAGTACTTC. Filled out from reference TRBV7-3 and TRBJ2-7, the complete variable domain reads GAGVSQTPSNKVTEKGKYVELRCDPISGHTALYWYRQSLGQGPEFLIYFQGTGAADDSGLPNDRFFAVRPEGSVSTLKIQRTERGDSAVYLCASSFGQDSTYEQYFGPGTRLTVT.

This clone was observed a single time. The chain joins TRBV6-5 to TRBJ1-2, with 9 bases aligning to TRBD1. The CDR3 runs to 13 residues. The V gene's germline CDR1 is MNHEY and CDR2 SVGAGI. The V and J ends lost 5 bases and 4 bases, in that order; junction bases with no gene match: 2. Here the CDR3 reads CASSTGGVYGYTF. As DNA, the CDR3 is TGTGCCAGCAGTACAGGGGGCGTCTATGGCTACACCTTC.

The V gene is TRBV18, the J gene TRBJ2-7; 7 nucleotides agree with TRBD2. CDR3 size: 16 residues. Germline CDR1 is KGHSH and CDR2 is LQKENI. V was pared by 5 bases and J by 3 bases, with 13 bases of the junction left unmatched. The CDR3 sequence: CASSGTIGGMDYEQYF. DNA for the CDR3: TGTGCCAGCTCAGGGACCATCGGGGGGATGGACTACGAGCAGTACTTC. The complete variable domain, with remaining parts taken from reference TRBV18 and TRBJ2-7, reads NAGVMQNPRHLVRRRGQEARLRCSPMKGHSHVYWYRQLPEEGLKFMVYLQKENIIDESGMPKERFSAEFPKEGPSILRIQQVVRGDSAAYFCASSGTIGGMDYEQYFGPGTRLTVT.

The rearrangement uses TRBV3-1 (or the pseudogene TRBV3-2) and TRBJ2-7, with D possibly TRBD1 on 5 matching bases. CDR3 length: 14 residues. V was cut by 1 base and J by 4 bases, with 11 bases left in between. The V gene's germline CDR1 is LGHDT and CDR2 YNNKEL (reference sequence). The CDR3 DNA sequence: TGTGCCAGCAGCCAAGGCTCAGGGTGGTACGAGCAGTACTTC. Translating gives CASSQGSGWYEQYF.

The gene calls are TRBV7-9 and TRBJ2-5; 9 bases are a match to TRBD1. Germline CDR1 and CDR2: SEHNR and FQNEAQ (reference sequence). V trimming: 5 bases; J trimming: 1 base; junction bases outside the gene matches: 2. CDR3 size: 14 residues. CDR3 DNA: TGTGCCAGCAGCCTACAGGGGGCCCAAGAGACCCAGTACTTC. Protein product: CASSLQGAQETQYF.

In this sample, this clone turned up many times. The CDR3 spells CASSIARVGQSNSPLHF. CDR3 coding DNA: TGTGCCAGCAGCATCGCCCGGGTCGGACAGTCTAATTCACCCCTCCACTTT. The chain combines TRBV11-2 with TRBJ1-6, with D possibly being TRBD1 (6 bases). This CDR3 spans 17 amino acids. Germline-derived CDR1 and CDR2 are SGHAT and FQNNGV. Trimming took off 5 bases at V and 6 bases at J, with 20 bases between the two ends.

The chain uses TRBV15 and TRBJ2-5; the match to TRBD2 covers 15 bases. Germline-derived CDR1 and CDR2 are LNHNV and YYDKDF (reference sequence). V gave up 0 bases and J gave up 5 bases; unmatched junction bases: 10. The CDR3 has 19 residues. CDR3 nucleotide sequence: TGTGCCACCAGCAGAGATTTTACGGGACTAGCGGGGGGCCGGGAGACCCAGTACTTC. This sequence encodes CATSRDFTGLAGGRETQYF.

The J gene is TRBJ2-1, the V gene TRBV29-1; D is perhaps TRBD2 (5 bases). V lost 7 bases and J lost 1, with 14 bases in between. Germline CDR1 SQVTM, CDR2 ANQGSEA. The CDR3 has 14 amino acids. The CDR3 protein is CSGTGVGSYNEQFF. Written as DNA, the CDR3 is TGCAGCGGTACCGGGGTCGGATCCTACAATGAGCAGTTCTTC.

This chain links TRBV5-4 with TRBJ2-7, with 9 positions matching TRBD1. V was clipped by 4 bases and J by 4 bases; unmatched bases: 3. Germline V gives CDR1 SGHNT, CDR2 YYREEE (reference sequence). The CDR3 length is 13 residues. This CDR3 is CASSGQGLYEQYF. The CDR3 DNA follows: TGTGCCAGCAGCGGACAGGGGCTTTACGAGCAGTACTTC.

The CDR3 region is CASSEGGAGAWETQYF. CDR3 DNA: TGTGCCAGCAGTGAAGGAGGAGCGGGGGCCTGGGAGACCCAGTACTTC. The chain is built from TRBV2 and TRBJ2-5, with TRBD2 matching over 8 bases. V shed 1 base and J 5 bases; nucleotides not matched to a gene: 9. Germline lookup yields CDR1 SNHLY and CDR2 FYNNEI. The CDR3 is made up of 16 amino acids. The full variable domain, its missing parts supplied by reference TRBV2 and TRBJ2-5, is EPEVTQTPSHQVTQMGQEVILRCVPISNHLYFYWYRQILGQKVEFLVSFYNNEISEKSEIFDDQFSVERPDGSNFTLKIRSTKLEDSAMYFCASSEGGAGAWETQYFGPGTRLLVL.

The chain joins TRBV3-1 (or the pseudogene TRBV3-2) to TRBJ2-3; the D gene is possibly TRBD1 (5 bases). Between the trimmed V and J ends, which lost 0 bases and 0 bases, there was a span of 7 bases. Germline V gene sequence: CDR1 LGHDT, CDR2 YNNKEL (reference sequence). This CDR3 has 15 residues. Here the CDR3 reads CASSQDRASTDTQYF. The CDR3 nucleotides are TGTGCCAGCAGCCAAGACAGGGCGAGCACAGATACGCAGTATTTT.

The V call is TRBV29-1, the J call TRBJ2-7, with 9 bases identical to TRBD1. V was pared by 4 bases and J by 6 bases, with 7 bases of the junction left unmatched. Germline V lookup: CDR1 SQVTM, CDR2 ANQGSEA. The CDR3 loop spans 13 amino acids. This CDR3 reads CSVGRDRASEQYF. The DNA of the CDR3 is TGCAGCGTTGGGAGGGACAGGGCCAGCGAGCAGTACTTC.

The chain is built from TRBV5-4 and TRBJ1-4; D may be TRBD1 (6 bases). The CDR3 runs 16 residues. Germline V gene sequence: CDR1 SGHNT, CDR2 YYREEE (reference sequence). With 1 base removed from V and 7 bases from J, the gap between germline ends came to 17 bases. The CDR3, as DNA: TGTGCCAGCAGCTTGCGCGTCAGGGGTGATAGTGAAAAACTGTTTTTT. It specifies CASSLRVRGDSEKLFF.